This passage covers 3 T cell receptor beta chains from one sample sequenced in a study of beta chain features in type 1 diabetes. Study-wide findings and caveats: Shorter TCRB CDR3s, moderately but significantly so, were found in Type 1 diabetes patients in all four CD4+ subsets.

For these receptors, no antigen is known. All of the isolated RNA was reverse transcribed, so expressed TCRB transcripts were sequenced. Libraries were prepared by immunoSEQ multiplex PCR; TCRdb keeps only in-frame clonotypes and omits some of them. The table records around 170,000 clones, around 9.7% of them present only once. The sequenced sample consisted of central memory CD4+ T cells from blood. The receptors originated from a woman in her twenties or thirties with type 1 diabetes.

This clone was recorded a few times. The V call is TRBV30, the J call TRBJ2-1; D not certain. This CDR3 is built from 15 residues. Deletions cut 3 bases from V and 0 bases from J, with 12 bases between. Germline CDR1 is GTSNPN and CDR2 is SVGIG (reference sequence). The CDR3 is CAWRGRSDSYNEQFF. CDR3 nucleotide sequence: TGTGCCTGGAGAGGAAGGAGTGACTCCTACAATGAGCAGTTCTTC.

A few counts support this clone. The chain uses TRBV29-1 and TRBJ2-5; TRBD2 matches at 7 bases. Germline V gives CDR1 SQVTM, CDR2 ANQGSEA. The CDR3 is 13 residues long. Trimming cost V 6 bases and J 5 bases; bases outside gene matches: 9. The CDR3 DNA follows: TGCAGCGTGGCGGGAGCCCTGGGGGAGACCCAGTACTTC. This translates into CSVAGALGETQYF.

V is TRBV11-3 and J is TRBJ2-7; TRBD1 is a possible D gene (6 bases). This CDR3 spans 13 amino acids. Germline CDR1 and CDR2: SGHNT and YENEEA. V was clipped by 6 bases and J by 1 base, with 10 bases between them. The CDR3 sequence: CASRTTGSYEQYF. CDR3 coding DNA: TGTGCCAGCAGAACGACAGGTTCCTACGAGCAGTACTTC.